The rows below give T cell receptor beta chains drawn from one sample of a study of shared clonotypes between healthy human individuals. Assay used: immunoSEQ multiplex PCR; TCRdb lists only in-frame clones, some missing. The sample consists of some 500,000 clones, 79% of them appearing once. The specimen was PBMCs. These receptors came from a woman aged 40 to 55 in good health. Some clones in this sample may be carry-over from other donors' samples. CDR3s include the opening cysteine and the closing phenylalanine or tryptophan. D genes are given only for firm matches.

D gene	V gene	J gene	CDR3 protein	CDR3 DNA
TRBD2	TRBV30	TRBJ2-3	CAWNEGTRGTDTQYF	TGTGCCTGGAACGAGGGGACTAGAGGGACAGATACGCAGTATTTT
.	TRBV7-9	TRBJ1-4	CASIRGNANEKLFF	TGTGCCAGCATCCGGGGCAACGCTAATGAAAAACTGTTTTTT
TRBD2	TRBV7-9	TRBJ2-1	CASSPWTSGRGNEQFF	TGTGCCAGCAGCCCTTGGACTAGCGGGAGGGGGAATGAGCAGTTCTTC
TRBD1	TRBV5-6	TRBJ2-1	CASSLRRGSAFSYNEQFF	TGTGCCAGCAGCCTCCGCAGGGGGTCGGCATTCTCCTACAATGAGCAGTTCTTC
.	TRBV28	TRBJ2-6	CASSGGPGANVLTF	TGTGCCAGCAGTGGGGGGCCTGGGGCCAACGTCCTGACTTTC
.	TRBV7-6	TRBJ1-3	CASSPGTQMGNTIYF	TGTGCCAGCAGCCCGGGGACCCAAATGGGGAACACCATATATTTT
.	TRBV6-1	TRBJ2-5	CASSENAVIQETQYF	TGTGCCAGCAGTGAAAATGCGGTGATCCAAGAGACCCAGTACTTC
.	TRBV28	TRBJ2-4	CASREGLAKNIQYF	TGTGCCAGCAGAGAGGGGCTAGCCAAAAACATTCAGTACTTC
.	TRBV19	TRBJ1-5	CASSILGAYSNQPQHF	TGTGCCAGTAGTATATTGGGGGCCTATAGCAATCAGCCCCAGCATTTT
TRBD2	TRBV7-3	TRBJ2-7	CASSSPSGGDYEQYF	TGTGCCAGCAGCTCTCCTAGCGGGGGCGACTACGAGCAGTACTTC
.	TRBV7-2	TRBJ2-7	CASRATATSSYEQYF	TGTGCCAGCAGGGCGACAGCCACCAGCTCCTACGAGCAGTACTTC